This T cell receptor beta chain is from a study of cytomegalovirus exposure and HLA in healthy donors. Regarding the study as a whole: Later analysis indicated greater clonal expansion among HLA-associated TCR beta chains than among equally common other chains. Per published accounts, TCR beta sequences correctly predicted the HLA-A and HLA-B alleles of most subjects. TCR association rates varied by HLA locus in a later analysis, with DRB1 highest and HLA-C lowest.

The germline V gene has CDR1 SGHTA and CDR2 FQGTGA. The junction had 12 bases not matched to a gene; V was cut back by 2 bases and J by 4 bases. The CDR3 covers 17 residues. The PCR ran on 60 Vbeta and 13 Jbeta primers. How the authors handled the data: Around 83 million unique TCR beta chains, roughly 11 million shared, were counted in a later analysis. Repertoires were generated with immunoSEQ multiplex PCR, while TCRdb's copy carries only in-frame clones and drops some. V and J calls and clone size come straight from that table; D and trimming were deduced from the DNA. The sample holds over 85,000 clones, over 60% seen once. Remarks on this clone: Its antigen is unidentified.

This TCR was sampled from a woman aged 55-69 years in good health and CMV-seropositive. What was sequenced was PBMCs. The chain recombines TRBV7-3 with TRBJ1-2, with TRBD1 matching 8 bases. The CDR3 loop is CASSLSGQGGEFYGYTF. In DNA, the CDR3 is TGTGCCAGCAGCTTATCCGGACAGGGAGGGGAATTCTATGGCTACACCTTC.